A selection of T cell receptor beta chains follows, all from one sample in a study of shared clonotypes between healthy human individuals. Sequenced by immunoSEQ multiplex PCR; TCRdb stores in-frame clones only, minus some. The repertoire holds just over 2,000,000 clones, 85% to 95% seen once, with approximately 0.13% in the top ten. Specimen: naive CD4+ T cells sorted from blood. Source of these receptors: a man aged 18 to 29 in good health. Both conserved end residues are part of each CDR3.

CAWSVGQGVDTQYF | 14 | TRBJ2-3 | TRBV30
CASYQETQYF | 10 | TRBJ2-5 | TRBV27
CASSFYIGGETQYF | 14 | TRBJ2-5 | TRBV5-1
CASSFRGFGNTIYF | 14 | TRBJ1-3 | TRBV28
CAIRASPTDTQYF | 13 | TRBJ2-3 | TRBV10-3
CASSPSELAVTGELFF | 16 | TRBJ2-2 | TRBV7-7
CASSDPTGGSNQPQHF | 16 | TRBJ1-5 | TRBV2
CASSAGQGANSPLHF | 15 | TRBJ1-6 | TRBV7-9
CASITGGTNQPQHF | 14 | TRBJ1-5 | TRBV6-1
CASSRSGGSMNTEAFF | 16 | TRBJ1-1 | TRBV7-8
CASPRAGVGNEQFF | 14 | TRBJ2-1 | TRBV30
CASSPQGGGYEQYF | 14 | TRBJ2-7 | TRBV7-2
CASSETGFNQPQHF | 14 | TRBJ1-5 | TRBV6-5
CSVEGNALTYGYTF | 14 | TRBJ1-2 | TRBV29-1
CASSLEGANAYNEQFF | 16 | TRBJ2-1 | TRBV7-2
CASSLFGTGVNEKLFF | 16 | TRBJ1-4 | TRBV5-1
CASSPTRNTGELFF | 14 | TRBJ2-2 | TRBV18
CASSLELGTDTQYF | 14 | TRBJ2-3 | TRBV5-1
CASSPQTGGGETQYF | 15 | TRBJ2-5 | TRBV18
CASSLGKGNYGYTF | 14 | TRBJ1-2 | TRBV28
CASSPETYNEQFF | 13 | TRBJ2-1 | TRBV5-1
CASSLDAGVGNEQFF | 15 | TRBJ2-1 | TRBV5-1
CASSPLTGQETQYF | 14 | TRBJ2-5 | TRBV18
CASSESPVNTEAFF | 14 | TRBJ1-1 | TRBV25-1
CASRGNANTGELFF | 14 | TRBJ2-2 | TRBV5-1
CASSSQGGKETQYF | 14 | TRBJ2-5 | TRBV2
CAISESYTGSTDTQYF | 16 | TRBJ2-3 | TRBV10-3
CASSSGPSTDTQYF | 14 | TRBJ2-3 | TRBV6-1
CASSSRDRVVSGELFF | 16 | TRBJ2-2 | TRBV5-4
CAWMGGTYGYTF | 12 | TRBJ1-2 | TRBV30
CASSPPGGEQFF | 12 | TRBJ2-1 | TRBV18
CASSLKGTSGSGETQYF | 17 | TRBJ2-5 | TRBV7-9
CASSLTEETQYF | 12 | TRBJ2-5 | TRBV5-6
CASSDGQVTNEKLFF | 15 | TRBJ1-4 | TRBV25-1
CASSERQGFTDTQYF | 15 | TRBJ2-3 | TRBV6-1
CASSLVILGQGHGYTF | 16 | TRBJ1-2 | TRBV28
CASKNYLDEQYF | 12 | TRBJ2-7 | TRBV19
CASSLVSGLAGQAYEQYF | 18 | TRBJ2-7 | TRBV7-9
CAISGVNTQYF | 11 | TRBJ2-3 | TRBV10-3
CASSLGQGNQPQHF | 14 | TRBJ1-5 | TRBV7-2
CASSEAGTGSSGANVLTF | 18 | TRBJ2-6 | TRBV6-1
CASSPGVVLAGGPGELFF | 18 | TRBJ2-2 | TRBV7-9
CASSLSPGVEGYTF | 14 | TRBJ1-2 | TRBV7-2
CASPPGQDSTDTQYF | 15 | TRBJ2-3 | TRBV2
CASTRGALNTEAFF | 14 | TRBJ1-1 | TRBV4-1
CASTRGGTEAFF | 12 | TRBJ1-1 | TRBV6-5
CASTGLLNSPLHF | 13 | TRBJ1-6 | TRBV6-6
CASSGRNRGNTIYF | 14 | TRBJ1-3 | TRBV2
CASSRGLGGTEAFF | 14 | TRBJ1-1 | TRBV6-5
CASSWPTGRTDYSNQPQHF | 19 | TRBJ1-5 | TRBV5-4